Included here is one T cell receptor (beta chain) sequence, with context. Antigen specificity is unknown. The record originates from a study of response to subunit inactivated influenza vaccine. Overall study results and limits: T cells newly recruited by each seasonal influenza vaccination are few, the authors suggested.

Germline CDR1 and CDR2: MNHEY and SVGEGT. Trimming cost V 2 bases and J 2 bases, with 12 bases left between them. The CDR3 has 15 residues. A single record per CDR3 protein comes from TCRdb applying MiXCR to the RT-PCR reads. The sample carries 450,000 to 700,000 distinct CDR3 sequences, less than 15% recorded once. V is TRBV6-2 or TRBV6-3 and J is TRBJ2-5; D may be TRBD2 (6 bases). The clonotype was recovered from a middle-aged man who received an inactivated influenza vaccine. Sequencing was performed on PBMCs from blood, taken about 13 days after vaccination. This CDR3 is CASSYRGTAQETQYF. The CDR3 nucleotides read TGTGCCAGCAGTTACCGGGGGACCGCACAAGAGACCCAGTACTTC.